The 5 T cell receptor beta chains below all came from one sample that was sequenced in a study of cytomegalovirus exposure and HLA in healthy donors. The PCR made use of 60 Vbeta and 13 Jbeta primers. This table comes from immunoSEQ multiplex PCR, and its TCRdb copy is limited to in-frame clones, with some not included. The sample holds some 70,000 clones, roughly four fifths seen once. The specimen was PBMCs. The receptors were sampled from a man between 18 and 29 years old in good health and CMV-seronegative.

The chain links TRBV6-1 to TRBJ2-6; a possible D gene is TRBD2 (5 bases). CDR3 size: 15 residues. V was cut by 2 bases and J by 4 bases, with 9 bases left in between. Germline V gene sequence: CDR1 MNHNS, CDR2 SASEGT. The CDR3 region has the DNA TGTGCCAGCAGTGAAAGAGGGTCCGGGGCCAACGTCCTGACTTTC. It specifies CASSERGSGANVLTF.

The rearrangement links TRBV28 to TRBJ2-1, with D unclear. Between the trimmed V and J ends, which lost 7 bases and 7 bases, there was a span of 17 bases. The germline V gene has CDR1 MDHEN and CDR2 SYDVKM. The CDR3 runs 14 residues. The CDR3 sequence is CASIQARYVNEQFF. In DNA, the CDR3 is TGTGCCAGCATCCAAGCGCGGTATGTGAATGAGCAGTTCTTC.

The J gene is TRBJ2-1, the V gene TRBV7-6; D gene unclear. V lost 1 base, J lost 2 bases, and 18 bases lay in between. Germline values: CDR1 SGHVS, CDR2 FNYEAQ. CDR3 length equals 18 residues. CDR3 nucleotides: TGTGCCAGCAGCTTAGGAGATAGTACTGAGTCTACCTACAATGAGCAGTTCTTC. Translated, it gives CASSLGDSTESTYNEQFF.

V is TRBV15 and J is TRBJ2-3; possibly TRBD2 for D (5 bases). Germline-derived CDR1 and CDR2 are LNHNV and YYDKDF (reference sequence). The CDR3 is 15 residues long. Deletions cut 1 base from V and 2 bases from J, with 10 bases between. The CDR3 DNA reads TGTGCCACCAGCAGAGGGCCTGGACTCACAGATACGCAGTATTTT. Amino acids: CATSRGPGLTDTQYF.

The chain couples TRBV5-5 to TRBJ2-7; tentatively, D is TRBD2 (5 bases). V dropped 2 bases and J dropped 0 bases, with 15 bases sitting between them. Germline CDR1 SGHKS, CDR2 YYEKEE (reference sequence). The CDR3 has 16 amino acids. The CDR3, as DNA: TGTGCCAGCAGCTTAAAAAATAGCGCATTCTCCTACGAGCAGTACTTC. It yields the protein CASSLKNSAFSYEQYF.